This T cell receptor beta chain was observed in a study of identical twins. General study points: The same donors were not followed; conclusions instead depended on cross-sectional statistical analysis. Invariant MAIT and iNKT cells may have partly biased zero-insertion analyses. Excess sharing between twins was weaker in beta out-of-frame sequences. Fewer insertions were carried by abundant cord blood beta clonotypes, but none was seen in memory repertoires.

Each CDR3 protein is one row after TCRdb ran MiXCR on the 5' RACE reads. Among under 900,000 distinct CDR3 sequences listed, roughly an eighth were seen once. The sample holds one count of this clonotype. The target antigen is unknown. This sample also belongs to another study, concerning yellow fever vaccine responses in identical twins.

The sample was PBMCs. The receptor comes from a woman aged 18 to 35 in good health.

In DNA, the CDR3 is TGTGCCAGCAGCTTAGAACCCAGGGTGCAAGAGACCCAGTACTTC. This gives the protein CASSLEPRVQETQYF. This sequence joins TRBV7-7 and TRBJ2-5; possible D gene TRBD1, 5 bases. Trimming shortened V by 1 base and J by 2 bases, and 11 bases separated the two germline ends. There are 15 residues in the CDR3. Germline assignment: CDR1 SSHAT and CDR2 FNYEAQ (reference sequence).